These 5 T cell receptor beta chains were sequenced from one sample in a study of T cell changes during pregnancy in multiple sclerosis. Method: immunoSEQ multiplex PCR; TCRdb's copy keeps in-frame clones and lacks some. In the table there are tens of thousands of clones, more than 85% of which are singletons. The specimen was CD4+ T cells from peripheral blood mononuclear cells, collected after pregnancy. These receptor sequences come from a female donor in good health, enrolled as a control in a pregnancy study.

The V and J genes are TRBV11-3 and TRBJ1-2, with a tentative D call TRBD1 (5 bases). Trimming pared 5 bases from V and 12 bases from J, leaving 19 bases between. CDR3 length: 13 amino acids. Germline V gene sequence: CDR1 SGHNT, CDR2 YENEEA. In DNA form, the CDR3 reads TGTGCCAGCAGCCCCTCAATGTCAGGGTCCCACACCTTC. Encoded protein: CASSPSMSGSHTF.

The chain couples TRBV5-6 to TRBJ2-3; 8 positions agree with TRBD2. Trimming took 0 bases from V and 1 from J; bases not matched to a gene: 7. CDR3 length: 17 residues. CDR1 and CDR2 (germline): SGHDT, YYEEEE. The CDR3 is CASSLAERRGGTDTQYF. Here the CDR3 DNA reads TGTGCCAGCAGCTTGGCCGAGCGGCGGGGGGGCACAGATACGCAGTATTTT.

The CDR3 spells CASSSGQGSHQPQHF. Written as DNA, the CDR3 is TGTGCCAGCAGCTCGGGACAGGGGAGCCATCAGCCCCAGCATTTT. The chain has TRBV5-8 and TRBJ1-5; 10 nucleotides line up with TRBD1. The CDR3 loop spans 15 amino acids. The V gene end was trimmed by 3 bases and the J gene end by 5 bases; junction bases not matched to a gene: 5. CDR1 SGHTS and CDR2 YDEGEE come from the germline V gene.

CDR3 in DNA: TGTGCCAGCAGGAGCGGAGCGGGCTACGAGCAGTACTTC. The encoded protein is CASRSGAGYEQYF. The V gene is TRBV2, the J gene TRBJ2-7, with D perhaps TRBD2 (6 bases). Trimming took 6 bases from V and 3 from J, leaving 12 bases between them. Germline-derived CDR1 and CDR2 are SNHLY and FYNNEI. CDR3 length: 13 amino acids.

This rearrangement joins TRBV6-6 to TRBJ1-5; 8 bases agree with TRBD1. Losses at the gene ends were 8 bases for V and 1 base for J; bases not matched to a gene: 7. The CDR3 extends over 15 amino acids. CDR1 is MNHNY and CDR2 is SVGAGI in the germline V gene (reference sequence). The CDR3 DNA is TGTGCCAGCCAGGACAGGGTTTGGAGCAATCAGCCCCAGCATTTT. Translation: CASQDRVWSNQPQHF.